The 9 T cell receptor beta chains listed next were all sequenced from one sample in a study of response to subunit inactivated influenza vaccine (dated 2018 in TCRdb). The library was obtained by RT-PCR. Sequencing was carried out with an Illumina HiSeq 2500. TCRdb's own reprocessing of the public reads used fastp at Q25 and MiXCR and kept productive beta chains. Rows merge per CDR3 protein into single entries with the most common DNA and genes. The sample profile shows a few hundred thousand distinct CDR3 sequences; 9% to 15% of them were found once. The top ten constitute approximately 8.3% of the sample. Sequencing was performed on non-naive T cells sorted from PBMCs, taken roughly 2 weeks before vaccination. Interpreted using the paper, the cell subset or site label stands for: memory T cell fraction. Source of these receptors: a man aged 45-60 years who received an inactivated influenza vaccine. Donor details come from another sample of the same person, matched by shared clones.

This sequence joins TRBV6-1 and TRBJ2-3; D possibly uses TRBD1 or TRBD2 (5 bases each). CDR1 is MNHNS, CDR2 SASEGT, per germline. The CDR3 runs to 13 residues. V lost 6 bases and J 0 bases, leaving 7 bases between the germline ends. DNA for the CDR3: TGTGCCAGCAGGTGGGGGAGCACAGATACGCAGTATTTT. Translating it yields CASRWGSTDTQYF.

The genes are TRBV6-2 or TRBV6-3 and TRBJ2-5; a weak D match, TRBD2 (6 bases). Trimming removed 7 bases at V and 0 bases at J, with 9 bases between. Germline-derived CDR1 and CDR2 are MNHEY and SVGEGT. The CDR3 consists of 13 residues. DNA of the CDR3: TGTGCCAGCAAGGAGGGGTACCAAGAGACCCAGTACTTC. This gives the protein CASKEGYQETQYF.

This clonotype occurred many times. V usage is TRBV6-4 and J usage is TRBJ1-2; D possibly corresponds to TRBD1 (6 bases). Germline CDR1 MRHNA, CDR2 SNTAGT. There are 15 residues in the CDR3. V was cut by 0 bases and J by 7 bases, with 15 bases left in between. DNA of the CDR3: TGTGCCAGCAGTGACTCGATCGGGGGACACCTTGGCTACACCTTC. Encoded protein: CASSDSIGGHLGYTF.

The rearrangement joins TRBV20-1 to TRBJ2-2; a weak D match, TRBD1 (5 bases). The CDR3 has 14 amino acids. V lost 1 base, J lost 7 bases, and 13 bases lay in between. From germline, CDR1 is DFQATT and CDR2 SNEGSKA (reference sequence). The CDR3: CSARAGSTGGELFF. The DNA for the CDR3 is TGCAGTGCTAGAGCAGGGTCCACAGGCGGGGAGCTGTTTTTT.

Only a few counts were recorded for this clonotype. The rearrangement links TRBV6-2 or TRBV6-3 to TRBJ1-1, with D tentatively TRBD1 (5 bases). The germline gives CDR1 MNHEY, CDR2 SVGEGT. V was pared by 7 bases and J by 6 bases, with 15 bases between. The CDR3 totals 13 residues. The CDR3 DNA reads TGTGCCAGCAATCCAGGGAACTTTCCTGAAGCTTTCTTT. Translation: CASNPGNFPEAFF.

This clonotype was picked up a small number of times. In DNA form, the CDR3 reads TGTGCCAGCAGTGACTCGACGGCCCTCCAACCCCCACTCGGGGAGCAGTACTTC. Its protein product is CASSDSTALQPPLGEQYF. The genes are TRBV6-4 and TRBJ2-7; D remains ambiguous. V was pared by 0 bases and J by 7 bases, with 25 bases between. Germline CDR1 MRHNA, CDR2 SNTAGT. This CDR3 has 18 amino acids.

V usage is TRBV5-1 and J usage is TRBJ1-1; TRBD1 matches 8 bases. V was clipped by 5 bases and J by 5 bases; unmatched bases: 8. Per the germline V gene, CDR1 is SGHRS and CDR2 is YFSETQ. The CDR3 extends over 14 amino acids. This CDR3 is CASSLTGGWTEAFF. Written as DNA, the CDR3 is TGCGCCAGCAGTCTCACAGGGGGTTGGACTGAAGCTTTCTTT.

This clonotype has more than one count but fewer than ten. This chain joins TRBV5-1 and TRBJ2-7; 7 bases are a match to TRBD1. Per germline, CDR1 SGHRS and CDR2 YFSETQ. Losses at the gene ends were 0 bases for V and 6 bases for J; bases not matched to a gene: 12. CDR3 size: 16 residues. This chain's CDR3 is CASSLEQGIPTSEQYF. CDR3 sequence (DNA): TGCGCCAGCAGCTTGGAACAGGGGATCCCAACTAGCGAGCAGTACTTC.

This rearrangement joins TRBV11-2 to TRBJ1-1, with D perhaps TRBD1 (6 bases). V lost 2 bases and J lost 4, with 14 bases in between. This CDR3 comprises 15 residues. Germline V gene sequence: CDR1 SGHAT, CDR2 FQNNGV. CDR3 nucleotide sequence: TGTGCCAGCAGCTTAAGGGGGGCCGGCGGCACTGAAGCTTTCTTT. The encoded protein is CASSLRGAGGTEAFF.